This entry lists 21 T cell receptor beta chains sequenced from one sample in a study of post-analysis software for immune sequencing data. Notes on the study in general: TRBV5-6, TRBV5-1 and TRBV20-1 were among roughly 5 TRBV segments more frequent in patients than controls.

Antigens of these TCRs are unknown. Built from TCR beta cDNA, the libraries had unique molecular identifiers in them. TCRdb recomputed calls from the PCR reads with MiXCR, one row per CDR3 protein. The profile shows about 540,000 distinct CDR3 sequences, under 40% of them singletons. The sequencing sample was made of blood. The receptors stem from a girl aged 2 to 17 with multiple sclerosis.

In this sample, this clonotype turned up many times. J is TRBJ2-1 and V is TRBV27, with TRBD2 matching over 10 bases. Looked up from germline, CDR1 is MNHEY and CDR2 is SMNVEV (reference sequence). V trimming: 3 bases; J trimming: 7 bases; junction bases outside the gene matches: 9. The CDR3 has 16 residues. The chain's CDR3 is CASSLLSGGAANEQFF. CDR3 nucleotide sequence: TGTGCCAGCAGTTTGCTAAGCGGGGGGGCCGCTAATGAGCAGTTCTTC.

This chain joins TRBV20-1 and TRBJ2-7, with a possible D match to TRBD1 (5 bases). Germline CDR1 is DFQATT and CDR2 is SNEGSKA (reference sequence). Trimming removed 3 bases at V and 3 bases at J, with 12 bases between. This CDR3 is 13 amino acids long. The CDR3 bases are TGCAGTGCTAGGGACGACAGTCACTACGAGCAGTACTTC. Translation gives CSARDDSHYEQYF.

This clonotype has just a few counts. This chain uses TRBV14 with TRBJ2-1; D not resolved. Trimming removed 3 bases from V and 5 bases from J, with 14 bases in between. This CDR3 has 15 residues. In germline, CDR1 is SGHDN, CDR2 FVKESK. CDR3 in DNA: TGTGCCAGCAGCCATACCACGGACCTGAACAATGAGCAGTTCTTC. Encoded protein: CASSHTTDLNNEQFF.

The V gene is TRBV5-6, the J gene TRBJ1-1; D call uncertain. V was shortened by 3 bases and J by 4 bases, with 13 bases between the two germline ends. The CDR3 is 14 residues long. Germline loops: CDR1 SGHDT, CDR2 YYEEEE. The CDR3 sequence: CASSSGGRFTEAFF. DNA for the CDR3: TGTGCCAGCAGCTCGGGCGGGCGGTTCACTGAAGCTTTCTTT.

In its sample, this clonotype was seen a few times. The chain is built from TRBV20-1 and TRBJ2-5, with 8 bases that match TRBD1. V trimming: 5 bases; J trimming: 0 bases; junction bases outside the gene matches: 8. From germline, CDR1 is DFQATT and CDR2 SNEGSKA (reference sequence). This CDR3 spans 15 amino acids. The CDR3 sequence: CSAVFRQGHQETQYF. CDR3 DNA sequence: TGCAGTGCTGTTTTCCGACAGGGGCACCAAGAGACCCAGTACTTC.

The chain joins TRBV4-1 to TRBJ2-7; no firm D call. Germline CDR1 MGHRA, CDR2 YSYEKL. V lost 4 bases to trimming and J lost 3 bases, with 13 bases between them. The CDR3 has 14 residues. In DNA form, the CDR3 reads TGCGCCAGCAGCCCAGGCTCTGGCAGCTACGAGCAGTACTTC. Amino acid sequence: CASSPGSGSYEQYF.

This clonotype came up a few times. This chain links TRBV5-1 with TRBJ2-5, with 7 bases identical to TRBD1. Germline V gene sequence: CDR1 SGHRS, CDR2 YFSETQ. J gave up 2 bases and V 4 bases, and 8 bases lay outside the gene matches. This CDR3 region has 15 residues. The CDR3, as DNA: TGCGCCAGCAGCGTGCAGGGGGAGCTGCAAGAGACCCAGTACTTC. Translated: CASSVQGELQETQYF.

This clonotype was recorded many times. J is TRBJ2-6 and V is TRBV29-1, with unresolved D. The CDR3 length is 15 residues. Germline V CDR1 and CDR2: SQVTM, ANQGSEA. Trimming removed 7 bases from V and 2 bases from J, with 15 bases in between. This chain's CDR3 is CSAVDPDAGANVLTF. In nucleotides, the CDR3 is TGCAGCGCCGTGGATCCGGATGCTGGGGCCAACGTCCTGACTTTC.

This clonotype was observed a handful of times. The CDR3 DNA follows: TGCAGTGCTAGAGAGACTAGCGGGGAGACCCAGTACTTC. This translates into CSARETSGETQYF. V gene TRBV20-1 combines with J gene TRBJ2-5; 10 bases are a match to TRBD2. This CDR3 is 13 amino acids long. With 0 bases clipped from V and 5 bases from J, the junction kept 0 bases outside the gene matches. CDR1 is DFQATT, CDR2 SNEGSKA, per germline (reference sequence).

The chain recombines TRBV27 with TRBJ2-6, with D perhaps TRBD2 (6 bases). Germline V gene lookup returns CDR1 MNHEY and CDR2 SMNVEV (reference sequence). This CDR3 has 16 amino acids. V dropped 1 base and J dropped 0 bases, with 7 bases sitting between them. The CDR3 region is CASSLWRGSGANVLTF. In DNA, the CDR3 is TGTGCCAGCAGTTTATGGCGGGGCTCTGGGGCCAACGTCCTGACTTTC. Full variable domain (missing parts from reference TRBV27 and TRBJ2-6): EAQVTQNPRYLITVTGKKLTVTCSQNMNHEYMSWYRQDPGLGLRQIYYSMNVEVTDKGDVPEGYKVSRKEKRNFPLILESPSPNQTSLYFCASSLWRGSGANVLTFGAGSRLTVL.

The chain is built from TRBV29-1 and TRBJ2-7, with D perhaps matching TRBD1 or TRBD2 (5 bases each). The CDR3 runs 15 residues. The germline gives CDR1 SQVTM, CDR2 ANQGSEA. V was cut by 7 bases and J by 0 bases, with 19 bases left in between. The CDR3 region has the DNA TGCAGCGGTCCCCGGGGCCCCGCCGACTCCTACGAGCAGTACTTC. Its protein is CSGPRGPADSYEQYF.

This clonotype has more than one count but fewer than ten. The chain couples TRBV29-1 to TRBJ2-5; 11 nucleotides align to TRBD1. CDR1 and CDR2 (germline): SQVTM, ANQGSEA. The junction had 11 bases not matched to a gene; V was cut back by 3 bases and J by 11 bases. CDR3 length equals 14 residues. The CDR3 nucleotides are TGCAGCGTTGACTCCGGGACAGGGGGGCAAGAGCAGTACTTC. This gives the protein CSVDSGTGGQEQYF.

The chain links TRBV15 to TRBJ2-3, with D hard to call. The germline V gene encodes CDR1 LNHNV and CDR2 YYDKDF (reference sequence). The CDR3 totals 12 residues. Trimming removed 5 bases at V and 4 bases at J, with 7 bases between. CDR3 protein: CATSVYPDTQYF. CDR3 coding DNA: TGTGCCACCAGCGTCTACCCAGATACGCAGTATTTT.

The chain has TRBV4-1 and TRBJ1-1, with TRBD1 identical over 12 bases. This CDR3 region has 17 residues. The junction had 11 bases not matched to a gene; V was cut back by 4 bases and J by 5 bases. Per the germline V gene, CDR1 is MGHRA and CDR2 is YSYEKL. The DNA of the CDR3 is TGCGCCAGCAGCCCGGGACAGGGGGCCGGAGAGAGGACTGAAGCTTTCTTT. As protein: CASSPGQGAGERTEAFF.

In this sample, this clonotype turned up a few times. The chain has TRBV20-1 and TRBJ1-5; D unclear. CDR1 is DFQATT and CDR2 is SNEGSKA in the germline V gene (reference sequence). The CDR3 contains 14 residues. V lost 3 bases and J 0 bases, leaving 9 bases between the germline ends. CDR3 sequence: CSARIQYSNQPQHF. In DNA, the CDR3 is TGCAGTGCTAGGATACAGTATAGCAATCAGCCCCAGCATTTT.

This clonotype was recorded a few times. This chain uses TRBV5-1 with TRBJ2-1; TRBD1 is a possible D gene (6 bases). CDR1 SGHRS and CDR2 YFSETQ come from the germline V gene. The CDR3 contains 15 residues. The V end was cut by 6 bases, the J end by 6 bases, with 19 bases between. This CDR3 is CASTKNPGAGNEQFF. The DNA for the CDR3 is TGCGCCAGCACAAAAAACCCAGGGGCCGGCAATGAGCAGTTCTTC.

The CDR3 here is CAISESVEETQYF. The CDR3 nucleotides read TGTGCCATCAGTGAGTCGGTGGAGGAGACCCAGTACTTC. This sequence joins TRBV10-3 and TRBJ2-5; D not resolved. This CDR3 comprises 13 residues. In germline, CDR1 is ENHRY, CDR2 SYGVKD. Trimming removed 0 bases at V and 5 bases at J, with 7 bases between.

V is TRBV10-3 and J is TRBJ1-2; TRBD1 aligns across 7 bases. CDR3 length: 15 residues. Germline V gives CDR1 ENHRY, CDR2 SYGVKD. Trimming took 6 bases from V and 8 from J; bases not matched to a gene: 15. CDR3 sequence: CAISDQTGSLGGYTF. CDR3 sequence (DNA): TGTGCCATCAGCGACCAGACAGGGTCCTTGGGAGGCTACACCTTC.

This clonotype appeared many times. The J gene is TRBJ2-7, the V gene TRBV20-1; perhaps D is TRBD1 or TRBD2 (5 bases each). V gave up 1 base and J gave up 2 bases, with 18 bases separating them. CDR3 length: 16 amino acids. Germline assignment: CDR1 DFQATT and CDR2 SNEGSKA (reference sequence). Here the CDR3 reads CSARGTAGTIPYEQYF. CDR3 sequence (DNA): TGCAGTGCTAGAGGCACCGCCGGGACCATCCCCTACGAGCAGTACTTC.

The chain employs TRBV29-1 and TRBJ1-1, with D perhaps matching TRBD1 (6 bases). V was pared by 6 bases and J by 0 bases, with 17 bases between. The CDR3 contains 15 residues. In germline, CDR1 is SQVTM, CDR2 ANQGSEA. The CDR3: CSVAARQAVNTEAFF. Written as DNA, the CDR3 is TGCAGCGTGGCTGCCCGACAGGCAGTGAACACTGAAGCTTTCTTT.

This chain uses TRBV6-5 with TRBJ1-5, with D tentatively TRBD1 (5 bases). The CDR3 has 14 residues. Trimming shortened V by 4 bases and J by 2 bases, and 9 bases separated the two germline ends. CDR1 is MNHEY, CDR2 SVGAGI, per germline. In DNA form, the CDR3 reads TGTGCCAGCAGTTCAACCAGGGGCAATCAGCCCCAGCATTTT. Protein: CASSSTRGNQPQHF.